The 22 T cell receptor beta chains below were found in one sample sequenced in a study of blood T cell repertoires in COVID-19. Sequencing used immunoSEQ multiplex PCR; TCRdb keeps in-frame clones, though not all of them. This sample yields around 160,000 clones, of which about four fifths are seen a single time; 7% to 10% belongs to the top ten. Sequenced sample: peripheral blood. These receptors were collected from a human donor with acute or convalescent COVID-19. The donor label of this sample is uncertain.

This chain uses TRBV19 with TRBJ1-5; no clear D. The CDR3 spans 16 residues. Germline V CDR1 and CDR2: LNHDA, SQIVND (reference sequence). V was clipped by 5 bases and J by 4 bases, with 18 bases between them. The CDR3 nucleotides are TGTGCCAGTAGTCATATTGACACCCCCTGGAATCAGCCCCAGCATTTT. It codes for CASSHIDTPWNQPQHF.

The chain uses TRBV2 and TRBJ1-5, with 7 bases fitting TRBD1. J was trimmed by 0 bases and V by 7 bases; bases with no gene match: 6. CDR1 and CDR2 (germline): SNHLY, FYNNEI. The CDR3 is 15 residues long. The CDR3 spells CASKGTVYSNQPQHF. CDR3 bases: TGTGCCAGCAAGGGGACAGTCTATAGCAATCAGCCCCAGCATTTT.

This chain uses TRBV5-6 with TRBJ1-1; 8 bases align to TRBD1. Per germline, CDR1 SGHDT and CDR2 YYEEEE. The CDR3 consists of 16 residues. With V trimmed by 3 bases and J by 2 bases, 9 bases remained unmatched. Here the CDR3 reads CASSSPGQGYNTEAFF. For the CDR3, the DNA is TGTGCCAGCAGCTCCCCCGGACAGGGTTATAACACTGAAGCTTTCTTT. Complete variable domain (other parts from reference TRBV5-6 and TRBJ1-1): DAGVTQSPTHLIKTRGQQVTLRCSPKSGHDTVSWYQQALGQGPQFIFQYYEEEERQRGNFPDRFSGHQFPNYSSELNVNALLLGDSALYLCASSSPGQGYNTEAFFGQGTRLTVV.

In this sample, this clone turned up a few times. The chain is built from TRBV10-1 and TRBJ2-5; D is possibly TRBD1 (5 bases). Trimming left V 3 bases short and J 5 bases short, with 16 bases between. Germline-derived CDR1 and CDR2 are WNHNN and SYGVQD (reference sequence). The CDR3 spans 15 residues. Written as DNA, the CDR3 is TGCGCCAGCAGTGAAGGTTCCGCAGGGATGGAGACCCAGTACTTC. It translates to CASSEGSAGMETQYF.

This chain links TRBV3-1 (or the pseudogene TRBV3-2) with TRBJ2-7; D might be TRBD1 (5 bases). CDR1 is LGHDT, CDR2 YNNKEL, per germline (reference sequence). CDR3 length equals 13 residues. V lost 3 bases, J lost 2 bases, and 8 bases lay in between. The DNA for the CDR3 is TGTGCCAGCAGCCACCTCAGGGCCTACGAGCAGTACTTC. Its protein is CASSHLRAYEQYF.

This clone has more than one count but fewer than ten. This chain joins TRBV19 and TRBJ2-3; 7 nucleotides match TRBD1. With V trimmed by 5 bases and J by 3 bases, 23 bases remained unmatched. Germline V CDR1 and CDR2: LNHDA, SQIVND (reference sequence). This CDR3 is 20 amino acids long. The DNA of the CDR3 is TGTGCCAGTAGTTCCCCCATGAGCCCCTTACAGGGGACGGGGACAGATACGCAGTATTTT. Protein sequence: CASSSPMSPLQGTGTDTQYF.

The chain has TRBV5-5 and TRBJ1-4, with a weak D call TRBD1 (6 bases). This CDR3 is 14 amino acids long. Between the trimmed V and J ends, which lost 0 bases and 7 bases, there was a span of 10 bases. From germline, CDR1 is SGHKS and CDR2 YYEKEE (reference sequence). CDR3 coding DNA: TGTGCCAGCAGCTTGGCGCAGGGGACTGAAAAACTGTTTTTT. Translated: CASSLAQGTEKLFF.

The rearrangement links TRBV2 to TRBJ1-5; possible D gene TRBD1, 5 bases. The CDR3 runs to 14 residues. Looked up from germline, CDR1 is SNHLY and CDR2 is FYNNEI. Trimming removed 6 bases at V and 0 bases at J, with 9 bases between. The CDR3 DNA is TGTGCCAGCAGCGAGACAGTTAGCAATCAGCCCCAGCATTTT. The encoded protein is CASSETVSNQPQHF.

This chain connects TRBV7-9 to TRBJ1-6, with 7 nucleotides matching TRBD1. The germline gives CDR1 SEHNR, CDR2 FQNEAQ (reference sequence). This CDR3 has 15 residues. V dropped 2 bases and J dropped 7; count of bases not matched to a gene: 5. Written as DNA, the CDR3 is TGTGCCAGCAGCTTAATGGGACAGTTAAATTCACCCCTCCACTTT. As protein: CASSLMGQLNSPLHF.

The chain joins TRBV5-6 to TRBJ1-1, with D perhaps matching TRBD1 (5 bases). The CDR3 sequence is 15 residues long. The V and J ends lost 4 bases and 0 bases respectively, with 13 bases between them. Per the germline V gene, CDR1 is SGHDT and CDR2 is YYEEEE. CDR3: CASSRDGGLNTEAFF. The CDR3 DNA follows: TGTGCCAGCAGCAGGGACGGGGGTCTGAACACTGAAGCTTTCTTT. Full variable domain (outside the CDR3, taken from reference TRBV5-6 and TRBJ1-1): DAGVTQSPTHLIKTRGQQVTLRCSPKSGHDTVSWYQQALGQGPQFIFQYYEEEERQRGNFPDRFSGHQFPNYSSELNVNALLLGDSALYLCASSRDGGLNTEAFFGQGTRLTVV.

This chain uses TRBV11-2 with TRBJ2-2; 10 nucleotides align to TRBD2. Per germline, CDR1 SGHAT and CDR2 FQNNGV. V was clipped by 4 bases and J by 7 bases; unmatched bases: 6. This CDR3 is built from 15 residues. CDR3 bases: TGTGCCAGCAGCTCAGCGGGGGGGTACGGCGGGGAGCTGTTTTTT. Translated: CASSSAGGYGGELFF.

The rearrangement uses TRBV13 and TRBJ1-6; D is ambiguous. Trimming removed 6 bases at V and 5 bases at J, with 5 bases between. Germline V gene sequence: CDR1 PRHDT, CDR2 FYEKMQ (reference sequence). The CDR3 covers 12 residues. The CDR3, as DNA: TGTGCCAGCAGTACAGATAATTCACCCCTCCACTTT. It encodes CASSTDNSPLHF.

This chain connects TRBV6-5 to TRBJ1-1, with D possibly matching TRBD1 (6 bases). V dropped 6 bases and J dropped 0 bases, with 14 bases sitting between them. Germline V gene sequence: CDR1 MNHEY, CDR2 SVGAGI. The length of the CDR3 is 15 residues. In nucleotides, the CDR3 is TGTGCCAGCAGACGCCGGGACAACTTGAACACTGAAGCTTTCTTT. This sequence encodes CASRRRDNLNTEAFF.

The V and J genes are TRBV12-5 and TRBJ1-1; 9 bases fit TRBD1. CDR3 length: 19 residues. V was pared by 1 base and J by 0 bases, with 12 bases of the junction left unmatched. Germline lookup yields CDR1 LGHNT and CDR2 FRNRAP. CDR3 amino acids: CASGLGPRGTGIMNTEAFF. The CDR3 DNA reads as TGTGCTAGTGGTTTGGGTCCCCGAGGGACAGGGATTATGAACACTGAAGCTTTCTTT.

This clone was counted a few times. The chain employs TRBV4-1 and TRBJ1-1; 11 nucleotides agree with TRBD1. Germline values: CDR1 MGHRA, CDR2 YSYEKL. The CDR3 covers 19 residues. The ends lost 4 bases at V and 3 bases at J; junction bases unmatched: 16. The CDR3 here is CASSPPDRDRGKGDTEAFF. The CDR3 DNA sequence: TGCGCCAGCAGCCCGCCTGACCGGGACAGGGGGAAAGGGGACACTGAAGCTTTCTTT.

This sequence joins TRBV19 and TRBJ1-5, with D possibly being TRBD1 (6 bases). Germline V gene data show CDR1 as LNHDA and CDR2 as SQIVND (reference sequence). V shed 7 bases and J shed 0 bases, with 25 bases lying between them. This CDR3 has 19 amino acids. CDR3 DNA: TGTGCCAGTACTCCTAAGACAGGAGATTTTCTTTATAGCAATCAGCCCCAGCATTTT. This gives the protein CASTPKTGDFLYSNQPQHF.

This chain uses TRBV6-1 with TRBJ1-6; D is undetermined. The CDR3 has 16 residues. V gave up 1 base and J gave up 10 bases, with 17 bases separating them. Germline V gene data show CDR1 as MNHNS and CDR2 as SASEGT. CDR3: CASSEEHPLSGSPLHF. In DNA, the CDR3 is TGTGCCAGCAGTGAAGAACATCCTCTCTCGGGGTCACCCCTCCACTTT.

This chain links TRBV5-1 with TRBJ2-1; TRBD2 agrees at 9 bases. CDR1 and CDR2 from the germline V gene are SGHRS and YFSETQ. The CDR3 is 15 amino acids. J lost 5 bases, V lost 5 bases, and 8 bases had no gene match. The CDR3 region has the DNA TGCGCCAGCAGAACGACTAGCGGCGGGAACAATGAGCAGTTCTTC. This sequence encodes CASRTTSGGNNEQFF.

This clone occurred once. The rearrangement uses TRBV6-4 and TRBJ1-2; TRBD1 aligns across 8 bases. The CDR3 has 15 amino acids. With 5 bases clipped from V and 1 base from J, the junction kept 6 bases outside the gene matches. Germline assignment: CDR1 MRHNA and CDR2 SNTAGT. CDR3: CASSYRTGSNYGYTF. The DNA of the CDR3 is TGTGCCAGCAGTTATCGGACAGGGAGTAACTATGGCTACACCTTC.

This chain connects TRBV5-4 to TRBJ2-7; 8 positions match TRBD2. Germline assignment: CDR1 SGHNT and CDR2 YYREEE (reference sequence). J lost 5 bases, V lost 2 bases, and 9 bases had no gene match. CDR3 size: 15 residues. CDR3 sequence (DNA): TGTGCCAGCAGCTTAAGAGCGGGGGCCCTGAACGAGCAGTACTTC. Translation gives CASSLRAGALNEQYF. Full variable domain (missing parts from reference TRBV5-4 and TRBJ2-7): ETGVTQSPTHLIKTRGQQVTLRCSSQSGHNTVSWYQQALGQGPQFIFQYYREEENGRGNFPPRFSGLQFPNYSSELNVNALELDDSALYLCASSLRAGALNEQYFGPGTRLTVT.

V gene TRBV5-4 combines with J gene TRBJ1-2; D is unresolved. CDR1 SGHNT and CDR2 YYREEE come from the germline V gene (reference sequence). This CDR3 comprises 13 residues. V lost 4 bases and J 0 bases, leaving 7 bases between the germline ends. This chain's CDR3 is CASSPGANYGYTF. Here the CDR3 DNA reads TGTGCCAGCAGCCCCGGGGCTAACTATGGCTACACCTTC.

The chain uses TRBV6-6 and TRBJ1-5; D is possibly TRBD1 (6 bases). The CDR3 is 15 residues long. Deletions cut 0 bases from V and 6 bases from J, with 12 bases between. The germline gives CDR1 MNHNY, CDR2 SVGAGI (reference sequence). The DNA for the CDR3 is TGTGCCAGCAGTTACTCGAACAGGGATAGTCAGCCCCAGCATTTT. Amino acids: CASSYSNRDSQPQHF.